The rows below give T cell receptor beta chains drawn from one sample of a study of blood T cell repertoires in COVID-19. TCRdb's table, derived via immunoSEQ multiplex PCR, lists solely in-frame clones and lacks some. The table includes about 250,000 clones, 70% to 75% detected once. Material for sequencing was peripheral blood. The receptor set was obtained from an elderly woman with acute or convalescent COVID-19. Each CDR3 is given with its conserved first and last residue.

j_call: TRBJ2-2; cdr3_length: 10; v_call: TRBV5-1; cdr3_aa: CANSTGELFF
j_call: TRBJ1-2; cdr3_length: 13; v_call: TRBV27; cdr3_aa: CASSPARGYGYTF
j_call: TRBJ2-7; cdr3_length: 14; v_call: TRBV25-1; cdr3_aa: CASSEQDRVLEQYF
j_call: TRBJ2-7; cdr3_length: 13; v_call: TRBV10-3; cdr3_aa: CAISAGTDYEQYF
j_call: TRBJ2-5; cdr3_length: 15; v_call: TRBV11-2; cdr3_aa: CASSTRTRSQETQYF
j_call: TRBJ2-2; cdr3_length: 16; v_call: TRBV5-1; cdr3_aa: CASSPGQGPNTGELFF
j_call: TRBJ1-2; cdr3_length: 14; v_call: TRBV29-1; cdr3_aa: CSVPGQGLGYGYTF
j_call: TRBJ1-6; cdr3_length: 15; v_call: TRBV19; cdr3_aa: CASSTGGTGVSPLHF
j_call: TRBJ1-5; cdr3_length: 17; v_call: TRBV7-9; cdr3_aa: CASSSDREGNSNQPQHF
j_call: TRBJ2-7; cdr3_length: 12; v_call: TRBV3-1/TRBV3-2; cdr3_aa: CASSRSSYEQYF
j_call: TRBJ1-2; cdr3_length: 13; v_call: TRBV5-6; cdr3_aa: CASSVQGVYGYTF
j_call: TRBJ1-4; cdr3_length: 15; v_call: TRBV6-5; cdr3_aa: CASSTPEGAKEKLFF
j_call: TRBJ2-1; cdr3_length: 15; v_call: TRBV18; cdr3_aa: CASSPSSGSYNEQFF
j_call: TRBJ1-2; cdr3_length: 13; v_call: TRBV19; cdr3_aa: CASSIRGLDGYTF
j_call: TRBJ2-1; cdr3_length: 17; v_call: TRBV15; cdr3_aa: CATSRDTGGTRGNEQFF
j_call: TRBJ1-2; cdr3_length: 13; v_call: TRBV7-8; cdr3_aa: CASSYGQDYGYTF
j_call: TRBJ1-5; cdr3_length: 15; v_call: TRBV6-6; cdr3_aa: CASSSEGAGNQPQHF
j_call: TRBJ1-3; cdr3_length: 16; v_call: TRBV7-6; cdr3_aa: CASSFSVQGRRNTIYF
j_call: TRBJ1-2; cdr3_length: 15; v_call: TRBV6-5; cdr3_aa: CASSSEGAAIYGYTF
j_call: TRBJ2-5; cdr3_length: 13; v_call: TRBV12-3/TRBV12-4; cdr3_aa: CASSFGGRETQYF
j_call: TRBJ2-3; cdr3_length: 13; v_call: TRBV3-1/TRBV3-2; cdr3_aa: CASSLGGADTQYF
j_call: TRBJ2-3; cdr3_length: 17; v_call: TRBV18; cdr3_aa: CASSPPARQREQDTQYF
j_call: TRBJ1-3; cdr3_length: 17; v_call: TRBV5-4; cdr3_aa: CASSSLERGGSGNTIYF
j_call: TRBJ1-1; cdr3_length: 16; v_call: TRBV4-3; cdr3_aa: CASSPTGGGMNTEAFF
j_call: TRBJ1-2; cdr3_length: 17; v_call: TRBV3-1/TRBV3-2; cdr3_aa: CASSQERDRQINYGYTF
j_call: TRBJ2-1; cdr3_length: 13; v_call: TRBV6-5; cdr3_aa: CASRRTTYNEQFF
j_call: TRBJ2-7; cdr3_length: 18; v_call: TRBV3-1/TRBV3-2; cdr3_aa: CASSLGLAGGTSSYEQYF
j_call: TRBJ1-6; cdr3_length: 14; v_call: TRBV19; cdr3_aa: CASSIFQGNSPLHF
j_call: TRBJ2-5; cdr3_length: 11; v_call: TRBV30; cdr3_aa: CAWGSEETQYF
j_call: TRBJ2-1; cdr3_length: 15; v_call: TRBV4-1; cdr3_aa: CASSQDEGSHNEQFF
j_call: TRBJ2-1; cdr3_length: 15; v_call: TRBV19; cdr3_aa: CASSQPGLAFNEQFF
j_call: TRBJ1-5; cdr3_length: 16; v_call: TRBV19; cdr3_aa: CASSIAGGGSNQPQHF
j_call: TRBJ2-1; cdr3_length: 17; v_call: TRBV7-8; cdr3_aa: CASSPRGTSGPHNEQFF
j_call: TRBJ2-7; cdr3_length: 13; v_call: TRBV7-8; cdr3_aa: CASSPTGRYEQYF
j_call: TRBJ1-2; cdr3_length: 16; v_call: TRBV4-3; cdr3_aa: CASSRAWVLGAVGYTF